The clone carrying this T cell receptor beta chain was observed many times. The target antigen is unknown. The sample originates from a study of T-cell reconstitution after alpha-beta-depleted transplantation in children. With 0 bases removed from V and 5 bases from J, the gap between germline ends came to 7 bases. The CDR3 totals 13 residues. Germline V gene lookup returns CDR1 MGHDK and CDR2 SYGVNS. For TCRbeta, the library was prepared with unique molecular identifiers. MiXCR, applied by TCRdb to the PCR reads, yields one record per CDR3 protein. The sample consists of about 32,000 distinct CDR3 sequences, nearly 6.5% of them appearing once. Overall study results and limits: At one year after transplant, newly produced T cells mostly accounted for T-cell counts and diversity. It was surviving recipient T cells and thymic progenitors that gave some patients high TCRbeta diversity at day 60. Expanded clones from the graft, numbering several hundred, reportedly supplied alpha-beta T cells about two months after transplant.

This material consisted of peripheral blood, taken 60 days after TCRalphabeta/CD19-depleted stem cell transplant. The clonotype was recovered from a child less than two years old who had a stem cell transplant for acute myeloid leukemia, so the T cells may come from the graft donor. The genes are TRBV25-1 and TRBJ2-5; a weak D match, TRBD1 (5 bases). CDR3 amino acids: CASSEYKGETQYF. The CDR3 nucleotides read TGTGCCAGCAGTGAATATAAGGGGGAGACCCAGTACTTC. Based on the CDR3 plus reference TRBV25-1 and TRBJ2-5, the full variable domain is EADIYQTPRYLVIGTGKKITLECSQTMGHDKMYWYQQDPGMELHLIHYSYGVNSTEKGDLSSESTVSRIRTEHFPLTLESARPSHTSQYLCASSEYKGETQYFGPGTRLLVL.